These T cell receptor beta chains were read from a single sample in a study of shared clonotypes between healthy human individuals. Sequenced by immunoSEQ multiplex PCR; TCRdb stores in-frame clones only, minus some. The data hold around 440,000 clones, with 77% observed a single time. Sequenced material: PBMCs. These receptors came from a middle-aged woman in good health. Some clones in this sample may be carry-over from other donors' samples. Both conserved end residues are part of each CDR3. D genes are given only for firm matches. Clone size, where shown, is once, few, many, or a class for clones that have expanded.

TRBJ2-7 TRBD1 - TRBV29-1 CSVVESDRGGGEQYF TGCAGCGTTGTAGAATCGGACAGGGGCGGAGGCGAGCAGTACTTC
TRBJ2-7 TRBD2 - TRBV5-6 CASSLAAYEQYF TGTGCCAGCAGTCTAGCGGCTTACGAGCAGTACTTC
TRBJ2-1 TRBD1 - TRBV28 CASSSLRDRHTTNEQFF TGTGCCAGCAGTTCCCTCCGGGACAGGCATACGACCAATGAGCAGTTCTTC
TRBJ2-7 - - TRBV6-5 CASSSSTYEQYF TGTGCCAGCAGTTCCTCGACCTACGAGCAGTACTTC
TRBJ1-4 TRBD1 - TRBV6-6 CASSRPGQGGEKLFF TGTGCCAGCAGCCGACCGGGACAGGGCGGTGAAAAACTGTTTTTT
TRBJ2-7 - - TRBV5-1 CASSRGVQSDEQYF TGCGCCAGCAGCAGGGGTGTTCAGTCCGACGAGCAGTACTTC
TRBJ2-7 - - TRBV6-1 CASSEGRIDYEQYF TGTGCCAGCAGTGAAGGGAGGATCGACTACGAGCAGTACTTC
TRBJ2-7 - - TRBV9 CASSVGGASSYEQYF TGTGCCAGCAGCGTAGGGGGGGCTAGTTCCTACGAGCAGTACTTC
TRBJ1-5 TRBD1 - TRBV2 CASTTEQGADQPQHF TGTGCCAGTACGACTGAGCAGGGGGCTGATCAGCCCCAGCATTTT
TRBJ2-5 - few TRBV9 CASSVAGSQETQYF TGTGCCAGCAGCGTAGCAGGGTCCCAAGAGACCCAGTACTTC
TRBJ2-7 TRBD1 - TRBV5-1 CASSPRQGPYYEQYF TGCGCCAGCAGCCCGAGACAGGGTCCCTACTACGAGCAGTACTTC
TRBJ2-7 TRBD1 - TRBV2 CASSDLDRGIEQYF TGTGCCAGCAGTGATTTGGACAGGGGTATCGAGCAGTACTTC
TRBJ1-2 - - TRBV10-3 CAIGYTNYGYTF TGTGCCATCGGATACACTAACTATGGCTACACCTTC
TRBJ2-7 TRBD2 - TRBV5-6 CASSFGTSLGEQYF TGTGCCAGCAGCTTTGGGACTAGTTTAGGCGAGCAGTACTTC
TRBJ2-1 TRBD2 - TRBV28 CASKKRGRAWFGFF TGTGCCAGCAAGAAGCGCGGGAGGGCCTGGTTCGGGTTCTTC
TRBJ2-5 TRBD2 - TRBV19 CASRTSGDQETQYF TGTGCCAGTAGAACTAGCGGGGATCAAGAGACCCAGTACTTC
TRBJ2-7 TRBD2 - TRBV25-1 CASRTSGTYEQYF TGTGCCAGCAGGACTAGCGGGACATACGAGCAGTACTTC
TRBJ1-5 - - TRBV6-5 CASSYSWDGELPQHF TGTGCCAGCAGTTACTCGTGGGACGGAGAATTACCCCAGCATTTT
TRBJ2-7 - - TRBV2 CASRGVVSYEQYF TGTGCCAGCAGGGGTGTAGTCTCCTACGAGCAGTACTTC
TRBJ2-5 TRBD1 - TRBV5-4 CASSPGQVGHKETQYF TGTGCCAGCAGCCCAGGACAGGTGGGGCACAAAGAGACCCAGTACTTC
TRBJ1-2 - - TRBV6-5 CASSYLSGGPNYGYTF TGTGCCAGCAGTTACTTGTCTGGGGGGCCTAACTATGGCTACACCTTC
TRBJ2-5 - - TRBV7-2 CASSNLPGMYQETQYF TGTGCCAGCAGCAACCTCCCGGGGATGTACCAAGAGACCCAGTACTTC
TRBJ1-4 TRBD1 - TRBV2 CASNRGGEKLFF TGTGCCAGTAACAGGGGAGGTGAAAAACTGTTTTTT
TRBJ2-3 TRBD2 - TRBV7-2 CASSPRLAGAGADTQYF TGTGCCAGCAGCCCCCGGCTAGCGGGAGCTGGGGCAGATACGCAGTATTTT
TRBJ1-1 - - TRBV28 CASRDSVGEAFF TGTGCCAGCAGAGACAGCGTCGGGGAAGCTTTCTTT
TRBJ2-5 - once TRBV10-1 CASSDRHQETQYF TGCGCCAGCAGTGACAGGCACCAAGAGACCCAGTACTTC
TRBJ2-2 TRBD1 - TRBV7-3 CASSPTGAGTGELFF TGTGCCAGCAGCCCGACAGGGGCCGGCACCGGGGAGCTGTTTTTT
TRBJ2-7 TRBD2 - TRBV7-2 CASSQGLAGVYEQYF TGTGCCAGCAGCCAGGGACTAGCGGGGGTCTACGAGCAGTACTTC
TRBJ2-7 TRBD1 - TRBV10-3 CAISESPLGQGARGYEQYF TGTGCCATCAGTGAGTCGCCTCTCGGCCAGGGGGCTCGTGGGTACGAGCAGTACTTC
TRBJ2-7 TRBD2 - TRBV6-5 CASRESGTGGEQYF TGTGCCAGTAGAGAGAGCGGGACGGGCGGCGAGCAGTACTTC
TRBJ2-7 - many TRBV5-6 CASSFSPGGLYEQYF TGTGCCAGCAGCTTTAGTCCTGGGGGCCTATACGAGCAGTACTTC
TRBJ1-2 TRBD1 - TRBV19 CASSIGVLWQWTGDNYGYTF TGTGCCAGTAGTATAGGAGTCCTCTGGCAATGGACAGGGGATAACTATGGCTACACCTTC